A selection of T cell receptor beta chains follows, all from one sample in a study of blood T cell repertoires in COVID-19. Clones were read by immunoSEQ multiplex PCR, and TCRdb kept only the in-frame ones, dropping some. This sample carries about 140,000 clones, roughly nine tenths of them seen once, and the ten largest clones take 1.5% to 2%. Sequences were obtained from peripheral blood. Every receptor here comes from a human donor in a cohort sampled during active COVID-19. The CDR3 runs from the conserved cysteine through the conserved F or W. A D gene is named only where the DNA matches it firmly. The size entry is marked missing in some rows and otherwise reads once, few, many or a size class.

d_call,v_call,clone_size,j_call,cdr3_nt,cdr3_aa
TRBD1,TRBV27,few,TRBJ1-6,TGTGCCAGCCACGCATTCCCGCGACAGGGATGGAATTCACCCCTCCACTTT,CASHAFPRQGWNSPLHF
NA,TRBV7-9,few,TRBJ1-1,TGTGCCGAGCGGGGAGGCACTGAAGCTTTCTTT,CAERGGTEAFF
TRBD1,TRBV9,NA,TRBJ2-1,TGTGCCAGCAGCCCGAGGGGGCAGGGGGCCATTTATTCCTACAATGAGCAGTTCTTC,CASSPRGQGAIYSYNEQFF
NA,TRBV2,NA,TRBJ2-5,TGTGCCAGCAGTGAAGCCCGCAGAAACCGCCAGTACTTC,CASSEARRNRQYF
TRBD1,TRBV7-9,NA,TRBJ1-5,TGTGCCAGCAGCTTAGCGGGACAGGGGGCAGACGGTCAGCCCCAGCATTTT,CASSLAGQGADGQPQHF
NA,TRBV18,NA,TRBJ1-1,TGTGCCAGCTCACCACAAGCGACTGAAGCTTTCTTT,CASSPQATEAFF
NA,TRBV7-9,NA,TRBJ2-3,TGTGCCACCGCTGCAACTAGCACAGATACGCAGTATTTT,CATAATSTDTQYF
TRBD2,TRBV6-5,NA,TRBJ2-7,TGTGCCAGCACGGGGACTAGCGGGGACGAGCAGTACTTC,CASTGTSGDEQYF
NA,TRBV13,NA,TRBJ1-2,TGTGCCAGCAGCCCAAACACCCAGGGGTTTGATAACTATGGCTACACCTTC,CASSPNTQGFDNYGYTF
TRBD1,TRBV5-1,NA,TRBJ1-2,TGCGCCAGCAGCTTTGGACAGGAGTCCTATGGCTACACCTTC,CASSFGQESYGYTF
TRBD1,TRBV30,NA,TRBJ1-4,TGTGCCTGGAGCGACCTCGGACAGGGTAATGAAAAACTGTTTTTT,CAWSDLGQGNEKLFF
TRBD2,TRBV9,NA,TRBJ2-3,TGTGCCAGCAGCCCGCGGGGGAACACAGATACGCAGTATTTT,CASSPRGNTDTQYF
TRBD1,TRBV19,NA,TRBJ1-3,TGTGCCAGTAACCATCGACCGGGACAGCTCTCTGGAAACACCATATATTTT,CASNHRPGQLSGNTIYF
NA,TRBV6-7,once,TRBJ1-6,TGTGCCAGCACACTACGGGTATCACCCCTCCACTTT,CASTLRVSPLHF
TRBD1,TRBV27,NA,TRBJ2-7,TGTGCCAGCAGCCCCGGACAGGGGGCTCCCCGCGAGCAGTACTTC,CASSPGQGAPREQYF
NA,TRBV10-3,NA,TRBJ1-1,TGTGCCATCAGCGGAACCGGGACATTTGAAGCTTTCTTT,CAISGTGTFEAFF
NA,TRBV7-9,NA,TRBJ2-3,TGTGCCAGCAGCTTAACAGCTAGCACAGATACGCAGTATTTT,CASSLTASTDTQYF
NA,TRBV11-3,NA,TRBJ2-5,TGTGCCAGCAGCTTTACAGGGGGGGATACCCAGTACTTC,CASSFTGGDTQYF
NA,TRBV27,once,TRBJ2-5,TGTGCCAGCAGGCCCGGGACTCTCCAAGAGACCCAGTACTTC,CASRPGTLQETQYF
TRBD2,TRBV14,once,TRBJ2-3,TGTGCCAGCAGCCCACTGAGCGGGGGCCGACCTAGCACAGATACGCAGTATTTT,CASSPLSGGRPSTDTQYF
NA,TRBV6-5,NA,TRBJ1-2,TGTGCCAGCAGTTCGGGGTTATATGGCTACACCTTC,CASSSGLYGYTF
TRBD2,TRBV7-6,NA,TRBJ2-1,TGTGCCAGCAGCCCCCGCCTAGCGGGAGGATCCTACAATGAGCAGTTCTTC,CASSPRLAGGSYNEQFF
TRBD1,TRBV4-1,NA,TRBJ2-3,TGCGCCAGCAGCCAACGGGACAGGGTTACAGATACGCAGTATTTT,CASSQRDRVTDTQYF
NA,TRBV10-3,NA,TRBJ1-4,TGTGCCACGAAGGCTGAGGACACAACTAATGAAAAACTGTTTTTT,CATKAEDTTNEKLFF
NA,TRBV2,NA,TRBJ1-4,TGTGCCAGCAGTCACCCTGGGGAGGGAGGCGGAGAAAAACTGTTTTTT,CASSHPGEGGGEKLFF
TRBD2,TRBV6-1,NA,TRBJ2-1,TGTGCCAGCAGTGAGCCGTCCCCGTACACTAGCGGCTACAATGAGCAGTTCTTC,CASSEPSPYTSGYNEQFF
NA,TRBV3-1/TRBV3-2,once,TRBJ2-5,TGTGCCAGCAGCCAACGGTCCGGGGTGCTCTTTGAGACCCAGTACTTC,CASSQRSGVLFETQYF
NA,TRBV19,few,TRBJ1-6,TGTGCCAGTAGTAACAGGGTAGGGAATTCACCCCTCCACTTT,CASSNRVGNSPLHF
TRBD1,TRBV10-3,NA,TRBJ1-2,TGTGCCATCACGGACAGGGGGGAGGGTGGCTACACCTTC,CAITDRGEGGYTF
NA,TRBV6-6,NA,TRBJ2-5,TGTGCCAGCAGCCAAATTCGGGGGGCGGGGGAGACCCAGTACTTC,CASSQIRGAGETQYF
NA,TRBV5-1,NA,TRBJ1-2,TGCGCCAGCAGCTTTGGTGACAGTAACTATGGCTACACCTTC,CASSFGDSNYGYTF
TRBD2,TRBV3-1/TRBV3-2,NA,TRBJ2-5,TGTGCCAGCAGCCAAAGCTTGGGGGGGGTAGAGACCCAGTACTTC,CASSQSLGGVETQYF
TRBD1,TRBV11-3,NA,TRBJ1-4,TGTGCCAGCAGCTTCCAGGGGACAGGTAATGAAAAACTGTTTTTT,CASSFQGTGNEKLFF
NA,TRBV6-2/TRBV6-3,NA,TRBJ1-5,TGTGCCAGCAGTTACTCGAAGGGGGGGAATCAGCCCCAGCATTTT,CASSYSKGGNQPQHF
TRBD2,TRBV5-4,NA,TRBJ2-2,TGTGCCAGCAGCTTGGCGGGACTAGCGGGCGGGGAGCTGTTTTTT,CASSLAGLAGGELFF
TRBD1,TRBV10-3,NA,TRBJ1-3,TGTGCCATCAGTGAACCGGGGACAGGGGCTGGAAACACCATATATTTT,CAISEPGTGAGNTIYF
NA,TRBV5-8,NA,TRBJ2-1,TGTGCCAGCAGCGCTGGGACTCAAGCCGTGGATGAGCAGTTCTTC,CASSAGTQAVDEQFF
NA,TRBV5-5,NA,TRBJ1-4,TGTGCCAGCAGCTACGGGGACATTAATGAAAAACTGTTTTTT,CASSYGDINEKLFF
NA,TRBV18,NA,TRBJ1-1,TGTGCCAGCTCCTCAGATCGGGAGAACACTGAAGCTTTCTTT,CASSSDRENTEAFF
TRBD2,TRBV11-2,NA,TRBJ2-3,TGTGCCAGTTATCCTATGGGACTAGCGTTATCAGATACGCAGTATTTT,CASYPMGLALSDTQYF
TRBD2,TRBV9,NA,TRBJ2-5,TGTGCCAGCAGCGTAGTATCTAGCGGGGGGGCCGAAGAGACCCAGTACTTC,CASSVVSSGGAEETQYF
TRBD2,TRBV5-6,NA,TRBJ2-3,TGTGCCAGCAGCTTTGCTAGCGGGGGGTACCTCACAGATACGCAGTATTTT,CASSFASGGYLTDTQYF
TRBD1,TRBV19,NA,TRBJ1-6,TGTGCCAGTAGTATAGCTCCGGACAGGCGCAATTCACCCCTCCACTTT,CASSIAPDRRNSPLHF
NA,TRBV14,NA,TRBJ2-2,TGTGCCAGCAGCGACGTGGCTAGAAACACCGGGGAGCTGTTTTTT,CASSDVARNTGELFF
NA,TRBV20-1,NA,TRBJ1-1,TGCAGTGTGGACAGAAGGACTGAAGCTTTCTTT,CSVDRRTEAFF
NA,TRBV3-1/TRBV3-2,NA,TRBJ1-2,TGTGCCAGCAGCCAAGTTCTAGAGGGTGACAACTATGGCTACACCTTC,CASSQVLEGDNYGYTF
NA,TRBV11-1,NA,TRBJ2-3,TGTGCCAGCAGCTTAGGCGATCGGGGTCCCACAGATACGCAGTATTTT,CASSLGDRGPTDTQYF
NA,TRBV6-1,many,TRBJ2-3,TGTGCCAGCAGTGAAATCGGGAGACTTAGCACAGATACGCAGTATTTT,CASSEIGRLSTDTQYF
TRBD2,TRBV4-1,NA,TRBJ2-3,TGCGCCAGCAGCCAAGGACTAGCGGGCGATGCGGGGGATACGCAGTATTTT,CASSQGLAGDAGDTQYF
NA,TRBV7-9,once,TRBJ2-3,TGTGCCAGCAGCTCCCCGGGTTCTAGCACAGATACGCAGTATTTT,CASSSPGSSTDTQYF
TRBD1,TRBV7-9,NA,TRBJ1-2,TGTGCCAGCAGCTTAACGACAGGGGACTATGGCTACACCTTC,CASSLTTGDYGYTF
NA,TRBV9,once,TRBJ1-2,TGTGCCAGCAGCGTCAGGGATAGGCGCTATGGCTACACCTTC,CASSVRDRRYGYTF
NA,TRBV9,NA,TRBJ2-3,TGTGCCAGCAGCTCTTTAGATACGCAGTATTTT,CASSSLDTQYF
TRBD2,TRBV5-1,NA,TRBJ2-3,TGCGCCAGCAGCTTGGTAGCGGGGGGAACAGATACGCAGTATTTT,CASSLVAGGTDTQYF
TRBD2,TRBV2,once,TRBJ2-5,TGTGCCAGCAGGAGCGGGGGGACGCAAGAGACCCAGTACTTC,CASRSGGTQETQYF
NA,TRBV6-5,NA,TRBJ2-5,TGTGCCAGCAGTTACTCCGGCCTAGAGGAGACCCAGTACTTC,CASSYSGLEETQYF
NA,TRBV29-1,NA,TRBJ1-1,TGCAGCGTTTCGAGGCGTAAGAGTGACACTGAAGCTTTCTTT,CSVSRRKSDTEAFF
TRBD1,TRBV10-3,NA,TRBJ1-2,TGTGCCATCGGGGACAGGGCCATCTATGGCTACACCTTC,CAIGDRAIYGYTF
NA,TRBV11-3,NA,TRBJ1-1,TGTGCCAGCAGCTTAGCTACTCCTCCTAACACTGAAGCTTTCTTT,CASSLATPPNTEAFF